This T cell receptor beta chain was captured in a study of control samples from healthy donors and cancer patients. This CDR3 is built from 14 residues. In germline, CDR1 is MNHGY, CDR2 SVAAGI. Trimming removed 4 bases from V and 2 bases from J, with 10 bases in between. Here immunoSEQ multiplex PCR was the method, and the copy in TCRdb shows in-frame clones only, minus some. Of about 98,000 clones in the sample, around 82% were seen once. The V gene is TRBV6-9, the J gene TRBJ2-3, with a weak D call TRBD2 (6 bases). This sequence was found in a man aged 55 to 70 in good health. The sample was blood. This chain's CDR3 is CASSWDSFTDTQYF. The CDR3 DNA is TGTGCCAGCAGTTGGGACTCATTCACAGATACGCAGTATTTT.